This is a list of T cell receptor beta chains from one sample in a study of T-cell reconstitution after alpha-beta-depleted transplantation in children. TCRdb passed the PCR reads through MiXCR, listing each CDR3 protein once. This sample has about 170,000 distinct CDR3 sequences, with 8.5% to 14% found just once. Specimen: PBMCs, collected before TCRalphabeta/CD19-depleted stem cell transplant. These receptors originate from a boy aged 2-9 years with acute myeloid leukemia, due to receive a stem cell transplant. Both conserved end residues are part of each CDR3. Each record gives: J gene, clone size, V gene, D gene, CDR3 protein, CDR3 DNA. The D gene is left open where the match is weak. Clone sizes are given selectively: once, few, many, or a class where the clone is expanded.

J: TRBJ2-3
size: many
V: TRBV3-1
D: TRBD2
CDR3: CASSQFRDSGPGRDTQYF
DNA: TGTGCCAGCAGCCAATTTCGGGATAGCGGGCCCGGCCGGGATACGCAGTATTTT

J: TRBJ2-1
size: many
V: TRBV5-6
D: TRBD2
CDR3: CASSLRGGGAVSYNEQFF
DNA: TGTGCCAGCAGCTTGCGTGGCGGGGGGGCCGTCTCCTACAATGAGCAGTTCTTC

J: TRBJ2-5
size: many
V: TRBV5-5
D: TRBD2
CDR3: CASSLVRGGAFLETQYF
DNA: TGTGCCAGCAGCTTGGTACGCGGGGGGGCTTTTCTGGAGACCCAGTACTTC

J: TRBJ1-2
size: many
V: TRBV7-9
D: TRBD1
CDR3: CASSLAARDRGIYGYTF
DNA: TGTGCCAGCAGCTTAGCGGCAAGGGACAGGGGGATTTATGGCTACACCTTC

J: TRBJ2-2
size: .
V: TRBV9
D: .
CDR3: CASSVGAGINTGELFF
DNA: TGTGCCAGCAGCGTAGGGGCAGGGATAAACACCGGGGAGCTGTTTTTT

J: TRBJ1-5
size: few
V: TRBV19
D: .
CDR3: CASSIEAGYSNQPQHF
DNA: TGTGCCAGTAGTATAGAGGCAGGGTATAGCAATCAGCCCCAGCATTTT

J: TRBJ1-6
size: many
V: TRBV12-3/TRBV12-4
D: .
CDR3: CASSLRGYNSPLHF
DNA: TGTGCCAGCAGTTTACGGGGCTATAATTCACCCCTCCACTTT

J: TRBJ2-1
size: many
V: TRBV3-1
D: TRBD1
CDR3: CASTLTGVYNEQFF
DNA: TGTGCCAGCACCCTAACAGGGGTGTACAATGAGCAGTTCTTC

J: TRBJ2-2
size: many
V: TRBV9
D: TRBD1
CDR3: CASSVAPDRVRTGELFF
DNA: TGTGCCAGCAGCGTAGCCCCGGACAGGGTGAGAACCGGGGAGCTGTTTTTT

J: TRBJ2-5
size: many
V: TRBV7-2
D: .
CDR3: CASSYGDYQETQYF
DNA: TGTGCCAGCAGCTACGGGGACTACCAAGAGACCCAGTACTTC

J: TRBJ2-7
size: .
V: TRBV15
D: .
CDR3: CATSRDRDSYEQYF
DNA: TGTGCCACCAGCAGAGACAGGGATTCCTACGAGCAGTACTTC

J: TRBJ2-3
size: many
V: TRBV20-1
D: TRBD2
CDR3: CSATKLARQADTQYF
DNA: TGCAGTGCTACCAAACTAGCGAGGCAGGCAGATACGCAGTATTTT

J: TRBJ2-1
size: many
V: TRBV20-1
D: TRBD2
CDR3: CSARDPRREGYNEQFF
DNA: TGCAGTGCTAGAGACCCCCGGCGGGAGGGGTACAATGAGCAGTTCTTC

J: TRBJ2-2
size: many
V: TRBV12-3/TRBV12-4
D: .
CDR3: CASRDGNTGELFF
DNA: TGTGCCAGCAGGGACGGGAACACCGGGGAGCTGTTTTTT

J: TRBJ2-7
size: .
V: TRBV5-4
D: TRBD1
CDR3: CASSETGLNEQYF
DNA: TGTGCCAGCAGCGAGACAGGGTTAAATGAGCAGTACTTC

J: TRBJ1-5
size: many
V: TRBV12-3/TRBV12-4
D: .
CDR3: CASSPRGYSNQPQHF
DNA: TGTGCCAGCAGCCCAAGGGGATATAGCAATCAGCCCCAGCATTTT